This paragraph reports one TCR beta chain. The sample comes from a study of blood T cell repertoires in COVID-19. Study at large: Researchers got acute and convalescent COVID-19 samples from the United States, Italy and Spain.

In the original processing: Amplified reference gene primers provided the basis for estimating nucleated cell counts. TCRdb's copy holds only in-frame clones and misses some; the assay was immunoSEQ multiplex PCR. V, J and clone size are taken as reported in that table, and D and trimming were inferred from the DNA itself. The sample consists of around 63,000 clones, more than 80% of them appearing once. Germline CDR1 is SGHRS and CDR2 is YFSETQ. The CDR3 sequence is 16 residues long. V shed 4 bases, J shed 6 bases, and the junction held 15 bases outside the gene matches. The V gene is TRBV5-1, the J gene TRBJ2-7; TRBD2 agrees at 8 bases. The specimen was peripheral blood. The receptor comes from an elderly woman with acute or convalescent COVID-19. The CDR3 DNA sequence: TGCGCCAGCAGCCCTAGGACTAGCCGGCTCGCGGGCGAGCAGTACTTC. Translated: CASSPRTSRLAGEQYF.